The entry that follows covers one TCR beta chain sequence. Its antigen is unidentified. The ends lost 0 bases at V and 3 bases at J; junction bases unmatched: 6. Germline assignment: CDR1 SGHAT and CDR2 FQNNGV. The CDR3 loop spans 17 amino acids. Splitting the CD4+ cells yielded a CD45RA+ naive subset and a CD45RA-negative memory subset. This entry is derived from a study of shared clonotypes between healthy human individuals. TCRdb keeps only in-frame clones here, not all; method: immunoSEQ multiplex PCR. The table includes fewer than 1.8 million clones, 97% to 99% detected once. Study-wide findings and caveats: A generally larger estimated richness was seen in naive subsets than in memory subsets. Depth of sequencing was expected to influence donor clonotype sharing.

The rearrangement joins TRBV11-2 to TRBJ2-3, with 10 bases identical to TRBD2. Material: naive CD4+ T cells sorted from blood. Regarding subset: CD45RA+ positively selected. The clonotype was recovered from a man aged 25-40 years in good health. CDR3 in DNA: TGTGCCAGCAGCTTAGATTCTTGGACTAGCGGTACAGATACGCAGTATTTT. Protein product: CASSLDSWTSGTDTQYF.